A single sample gave rise to the 4 T cell receptor beta chains below, sequenced in a study of T cell changes during pregnancy in multiple sclerosis. Clones were read by immunoSEQ multiplex PCR, and TCRdb kept only the in-frame ones, dropping some. The sample consists of around 45,000 clones, over 75% of them appearing once. The sequencing used CD8+ T cells from peripheral blood mononuclear cells, collected in the second trimester of pregnancy. The receptors were sampled from a female donor with multiple sclerosis, enrolled in a pregnancy study.

This chain uses TRBV4-1 with TRBJ2-7; TRBD2 matches 7 bases. Trimming took 1 base from V and 2 from J; bases not matched to a gene: 2. The CDR3 runs to 14 residues. Germline V gene data show CDR1 as MGHRA and CDR2 as YSYEKL. The CDR3 sequence: CASSQGLATYEQYF. In nucleotides, the CDR3 is TGCGCCAGCAGCCAAGGACTAGCTACCTACGAGCAGTACTTC.

This rearrangement joins TRBV7-6 to TRBJ2-7; TRBD1 agrees at 11 bases. The CDR3 is 19 amino acids. The germline gives CDR1 SGHVS, CDR2 FNYEAQ. The J segment lost 0 bases and the V segment lost 4 bases, leaving 14 bases of the junction unmatched. The CDR3 loop reads CASSSTPRAGTGGSYEQYF. In nucleotides, the CDR3 is TGTGCCAGCAGCTCTACCCCCCGAGCCGGGACAGGGGGCTCCTACGAGCAGTACTTC. The full variable domain, completed using reference TRBV7-6 and TRBJ2-7, is GAGVSQSPRYKVTKRGQDVALRCDPISGHVSLYWYRQALGQGPEFLTYFNYEAQQDKSGLPNDRFSAERPEGSISTLTIQRTEQRDSAMYRCASSSTPRAGTGGSYEQYFGPGTRLTVT.

The chain uses TRBV27 and TRBJ1-1; unclear D gene. CDR1 and CDR2 from the germline V gene are MNHEY and SMNVEV (reference sequence). V lost 5 bases, J lost 1 base, and 11 bases lay in between. The CDR3 is 14 amino acids. The CDR3 DNA sequence: TGTGCCAGCAGTCCCGGAGACGGGAACACTGAAGCTTTCTTT. This encodes CASSPGDGNTEAFF.

V and J are TRBV23-1 and TRBJ1-4; 9 bases match TRBD1. TRBV23-1 is known as an ORF, though its function is uncertain. V trimming: 11 bases; J trimming: 5 bases; junction bases outside the gene matches: 12. The CDR3 is made up of 15 amino acids. The CDR3 nucleotides are TGCGCCTTTCACCAATCCGGGACAGGGAATGAAAAACTGTTTTTT. Translating it yields CAFHQSGTGNEKLFF.